The following is a T cell receptor (beta chain) sequence with its context. Antigen: not known. This entry comes from a study of T cell clusters in autoimmune cytopenias. One tube held mixed TRB-A and TRB-B primer pools for touch-down PCR. TCRdb re-called the multiplex PCR reads and catalogs CDR3 proteins one per entry, DNA excluded. The sample data list roughly 5,400 distinct CDR3 sequences. TRB amplification used around 270 ng of peripheral blood genomic DNA. Study-level results: TRB repertoire shifts in secondary cytopenia and chronic lymphocytic leukemia mostly reflected lymphoma, not autoimmunity.

The sample was also linked to a second study, of T cell repertoires in aging, cancer and after chemotherapy.

This sequence originates from a human donor in good health. What was sequenced was peripheral blood.

The CDR3 is CASSMWGGDEQFF. V usage is TRBV5-1 and J usage is TRBJ2-1; the D call from TCRdb, TRBD1, cannot be confirmed without DNA. Germline values: CDR1 SGHRS, CDR2 YFSETQ. There are 13 residues in the CDR3.